Presented here are 8 T cell receptor beta chains from one specimen sequenced in a study of T cells in Graves' hyperthyroidism and ophthalmopathy. Amplification of TCR beta CDR3 regions used RNA as the template. HTBI primers were employed in a first-round RT-PCR of the TCR CDR3. MiXCR, applied by TCRdb to the multiplex PCR reads, yields one record per CDR3 protein. This sample has about 570,000 distinct CDR3 sequences; more than 45% occur once, and the top ten carry under 20%. Sequencing input: peripheral blood or thyroid tissue (not recorded which). These receptors all come from an adult woman with Graves' disease, either hyperthyroidism or ophthalmopathy (not recorded which).

This clonotype was found once. This rearrangement joins TRBV11-2 to TRBJ1-1; no clear D gene. The V gene's germline CDR1 is SGHAT and CDR2 FQNNGV. The germline V and J ends were trimmed by 3 bases and 0 bases, with 8 bases remaining between them. The CDR3 runs to 14 residues. This CDR3 is CASSFGPLNTEAFF. In nucleotides, the CDR3 is TGTGCCAGCAGCTTTGGACCGTTGAACACTGAAGCTTTCTTT. The full variable domain, with the rest looked up from reference TRBV11-2 and TRBJ1-1, is EAGVAQSPRYKIIEKRQSVAFWCNPISGHATLYWYQQILGQGPKLLIQFQNNGVVDDSQLPKDRFSAERLKGVDSTLKIQPAKLEDSAVYLCASSFGPLNTEAFFGQGTRLTVV.

V gene TRBV29-1 combines with J gene TRBJ1-3, with 7 bases that match TRBD1. In germline, CDR1 is SQVTM, CDR2 ANQGSEA. V lost 2 bases and J lost 0; bases outside the gene matches: 7. The CDR3 extends over 16 amino acids. The CDR3 DNA reads TGCAGCGTTGAAATGGCGACAGGGAGCTCTGGAAACACCATATATTTT. Its translation is CSVEMATGSSGNTIYF.

This rearrangement joins TRBV3-1 to TRBJ2-5; 8 bases are shared with TRBD1. This CDR3 contains 15 residues. Germline lookup yields CDR1 LGHDT and CDR2 YNNKEL (reference sequence). With V trimmed by 4 bases and J by 3 bases, 7 bases remained unmatched. The CDR3 region has the DNA TGTGCCAGCAGCCCCCAGACAGGGGAAGAAGAGACCCAGTACTTC. As protein: CASSPQTGEEETQYF.

This rearrangement joins TRBV2 to TRBJ1-3; 8 nucleotides agree with TRBD1. Germline CDR1 is SNHLY and CDR2 is FYNNEI. The CDR3 covers 14 residues. V shed 6 bases, J shed 6 bases, and the junction held 7 bases outside the gene matches. CDR3 sequence (DNA): TGTGCCAGCAGCGCGAGGACAGGGTCAAACACCATATATTTT. It is translated as CASSARTGSNTIYF.

Written as DNA, the CDR3 is TGTGCCAGCACCCGCAGAGGGCAAGAGACCCAGTACTTC. This sequence encodes CASTRRGQETQYF. This chain links TRBV2 with TRBJ2-5; maybe TRBD2 (5 bases). Germline-derived CDR1 and CDR2 are SNHLY and FYNNEI. The CDR3 totals 13 residues. With 7 bases removed from V and 2 bases from J, the gap between germline ends came to 11 bases.

The J gene is TRBJ2-7, the V gene TRBV7-8, with 8 bases aligning to TRBD2. V dropped 1 base and J dropped 3; count of bases not matched to a gene: 14. In germline, CDR1 is SGHVS, CDR2 FQNEAQ. The length of the CDR3 is 18 residues. CDR3 loop: CASSLVPGMGTSFYEQYF. The CDR3, as DNA: TGTGCCAGCAGCTTAGTCCCGGGGATGGGGACTAGTTTCTACGAGCAGTACTTC.

This clonotype was observed many times. This sequence joins TRBV19 and TRBJ1-5, with 11 bases matching TRBD1. V shed 3 bases and J 0 bases; nucleotides not matched to a gene: 4. From germline, CDR1 is LNHDA and CDR2 SQIVND (reference sequence). This CDR3 has 17 amino acids. The CDR3 nucleotides read TGTGCCAGTAGTATGGACAGGGGGCTCTATAGCAATCAGCCCCAGCATTTT. This codes for CASSMDRGLYSNQPQHF. Full variable domain (remainder filled in from reference TRBV19 and TRBJ1-5): DGGITQSPKYLFRKEGQNVTLSCEQNLNHDAMYWYRQDPGQGLRLIYYSQIVNDFQKGDIAEGYSVSREKKESFPLTVTSAQKNPTAFYLCASSMDRGLYSNQPQHFGDGTRLSIL.

Details on this clonotype: A much bigger clone sits one base away, suggesting this may be a read error. The J gene is TRBJ2-5, the V gene TRBV28, with a weak D call TRBD1 (5 bases). V lost 10 bases and J lost 3, with 9 bases in between. This CDR3 has 11 residues. Germline lookup yields CDR1 MDHEN and CDR2 SYDVKM. The CDR3 here is CANRTKETQYF. Written as DNA, the CDR3 is TGTGCCAACAGGACCAAAGAGACCCAGTACTTC. The full variable domain, rest sourced from reference TRBV28 and TRBJ2-5, is DVKVTQSSRYLVKRTGEKVFLECVQDMDHENMFWYRQDPGLGLRLIYFSYDVKMKEKGDIPEGYSVSREKKERFSLILESASTNQTSMYLCANRTKETQYFGPGTRLLVL.